This T cell receptor (beta chain) was sequenced during a study of T cells in Graves' hyperthyroidism and ophthalmopathy. Study findings and constraints: In blood, most of the thyroid clonotypes expanded above 0.001 were also present. The model predicted ophthalmopathy a median around seven months before onset.

Researchers took RNA transcripts and amplified the TCR beta CDR3 regions from them. The TCR CDR3 first-round RT-PCR relied on the HTBI primer set. TCRdb ran MiXCR on the multiplex PCR reads and lists one entry per CDR3 protein. The sample includes approximately 530,000 distinct CDR3 sequences, 15% to 20% of them seen just once. The study included ophthalmopathy patients with Clinical Activity Score at least 3, NOSPECS grade at least 4 and duration under 3 months. A patient was excluded if there was uncontrolled infection, other autoimmune disease, pregnancy or lactation. A word on this clonotype: Its antigen is unidentified.

V lost 10 bases to trimming and J lost 0 bases, with 27 bases between them. From germline, CDR1 is MDHEN and CDR2 SYDVKM. The CDR3 extends over 18 amino acids. Sample: blood. The sequence was collected from a man aged 40-49 years with Graves' ophthalmopathy. J is TRBJ1-2 and V is TRBV28; D is possibly TRBD1 (6 bases). CDR3 nucleotides: TGTGCCACCAGGGGTTTTATGGGGCTTCAGTTAGCTAACTATGGCTACACCTTC. Translation gives CATRGFMGLQLANYGYTF.